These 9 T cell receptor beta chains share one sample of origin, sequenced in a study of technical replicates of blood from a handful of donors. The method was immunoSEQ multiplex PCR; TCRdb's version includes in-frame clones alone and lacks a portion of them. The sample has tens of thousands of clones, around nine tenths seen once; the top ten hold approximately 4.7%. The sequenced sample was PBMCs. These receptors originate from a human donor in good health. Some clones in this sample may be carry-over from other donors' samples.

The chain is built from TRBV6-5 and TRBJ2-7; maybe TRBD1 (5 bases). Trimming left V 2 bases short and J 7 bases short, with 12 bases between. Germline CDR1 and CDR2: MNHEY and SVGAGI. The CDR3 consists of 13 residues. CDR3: CASSYKGFREQYF. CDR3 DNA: TGTGCCAGCAGTTACAAGGGGTTCAGGGAGCAGTACTTC.

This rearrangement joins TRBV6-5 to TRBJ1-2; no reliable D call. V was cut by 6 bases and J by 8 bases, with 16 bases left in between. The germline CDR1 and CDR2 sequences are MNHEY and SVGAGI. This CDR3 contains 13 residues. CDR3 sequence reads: CASRSGKGGGYTF. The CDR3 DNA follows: TGTGCCAGCAGATCCGGGAAGGGCGGCGGCTACACCTTC.

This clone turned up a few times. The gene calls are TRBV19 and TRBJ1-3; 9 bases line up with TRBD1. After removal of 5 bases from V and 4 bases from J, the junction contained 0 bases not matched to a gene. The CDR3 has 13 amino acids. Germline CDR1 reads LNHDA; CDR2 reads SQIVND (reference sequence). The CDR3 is CASSGTGGNTIYF. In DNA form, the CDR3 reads TGTGCCAGTAGTGGGACAGGGGGAAACACCATATATTTT.

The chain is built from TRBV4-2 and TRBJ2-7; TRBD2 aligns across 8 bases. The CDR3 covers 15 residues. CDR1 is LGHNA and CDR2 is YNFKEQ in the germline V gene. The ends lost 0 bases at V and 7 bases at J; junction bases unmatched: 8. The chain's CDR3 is CASSQDSAGEGEQYF. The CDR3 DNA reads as TGTGCCAGCAGCCAAGATTCAGCGGGAGAGGGTGAGCAGTACTTC.

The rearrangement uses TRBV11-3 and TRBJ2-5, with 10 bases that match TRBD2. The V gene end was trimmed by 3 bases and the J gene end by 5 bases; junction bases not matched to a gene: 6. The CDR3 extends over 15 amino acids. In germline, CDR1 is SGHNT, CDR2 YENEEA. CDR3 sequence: CASSLASGSWETQYF. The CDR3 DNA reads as TGTGCCAGCAGCTTGGCTAGCGGGAGTTGGGAGACCCAGTACTTC.

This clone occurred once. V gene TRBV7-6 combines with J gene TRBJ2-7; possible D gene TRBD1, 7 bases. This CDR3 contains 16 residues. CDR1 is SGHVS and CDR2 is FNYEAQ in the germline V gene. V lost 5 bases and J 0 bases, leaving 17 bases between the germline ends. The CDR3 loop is CASSARDSQSSYEQYF. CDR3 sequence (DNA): TGTGCCAGCAGCGCGCGGGACAGCCAAAGCTCCTACGAGCAGTACTTC.

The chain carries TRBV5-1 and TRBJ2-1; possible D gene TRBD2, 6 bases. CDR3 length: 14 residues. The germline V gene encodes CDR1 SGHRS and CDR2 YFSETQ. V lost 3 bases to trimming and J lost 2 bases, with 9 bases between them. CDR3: CASSSGETYNEQFF. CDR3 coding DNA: TGCGCCAGCAGCTCGGGGGAGACCTACAATGAGCAGTTCTTC.

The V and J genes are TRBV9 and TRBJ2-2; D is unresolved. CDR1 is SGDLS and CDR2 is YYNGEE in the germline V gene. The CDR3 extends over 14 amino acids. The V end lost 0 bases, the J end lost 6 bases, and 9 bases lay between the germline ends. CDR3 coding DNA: TGTGCCAGCAGCGTAGGCCTAGAGGCCGGGGAGCTGTTTTTT. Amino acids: CASSVGLEAGELFF. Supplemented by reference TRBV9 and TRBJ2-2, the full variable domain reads DSGVTQTPKHLITATGQRVTLRCSPRSGDLSVYWYQQSLDQGLQFLIQYYNGEERAKGNILERFSAQQFPDLHSELNLSSLELGDSALYFCASSVGLEAGELFFGEGSRLTVL.

The CDR3 is CASSIVGAGSYGYTF. CDR3 nucleotides: TGTGCCAGTAGTATAGTAGGAGCAGGGTCGTATGGCTACACCTTC. V and J are TRBV19 and TRBJ1-2, with a tentative D call TRBD1 (5 bases). The CDR3 has 15 residues. With 1 base removed from V and 5 bases from J, the gap between germline ends came to 14 bases. CDR1 and CDR2 from the germline V gene are LNHDA and SQIVND (reference sequence).